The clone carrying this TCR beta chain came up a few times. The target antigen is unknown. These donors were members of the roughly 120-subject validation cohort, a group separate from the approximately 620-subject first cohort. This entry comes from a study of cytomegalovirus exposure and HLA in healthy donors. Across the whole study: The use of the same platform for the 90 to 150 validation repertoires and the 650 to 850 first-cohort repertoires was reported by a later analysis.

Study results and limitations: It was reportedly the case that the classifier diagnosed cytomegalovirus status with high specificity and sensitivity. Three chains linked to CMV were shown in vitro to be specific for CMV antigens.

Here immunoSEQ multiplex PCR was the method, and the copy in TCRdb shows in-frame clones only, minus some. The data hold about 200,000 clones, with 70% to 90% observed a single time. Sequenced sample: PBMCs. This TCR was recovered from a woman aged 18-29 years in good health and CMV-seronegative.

The CDR3 nucleotides read TGCGCCAGCATGGTTGCAGGTCTCTCGGAGACCCAGTACTTC. Its translation: CASMVAGLSETQYF. The chain recombines TRBV10-2 with TRBJ2-5, with unresolved D. CDR1 and CDR2 (germline): WSHSY, SAAADI. The length of the CDR3 is 14 residues. The V gene lost 7 bases and the J gene lost 5 bases, with 17 bases spanning the gap.